This T cell receptor beta chain was recovered during a study of blood T cell repertoires in COVID-19. The wider study: Sites in the United States, Italy and Spain provided acute and convalescent COVID-19 samples. The cDNA or gDNA used as material had been derived from T cells, B-cell-depleted T cells, or PBMCs.

Per the authors' pipeline: Scientists estimated how many nucleated cells there were by amplifying reference gene primers. Clones were read by immunoSEQ multiplex PCR, and TCRdb kept only the in-frame ones, dropping some. That table furnishes V, J and clone size, whereas the DNA furnished D and trimming. The table has about 120,000 clones, approximately 88% seen once; the top ten hold around 10%. From germline, CDR1 is SGHRS and CDR2 YFSETQ. The CDR3 sequence is 19 residues long. J gave up 5 bases and V 1 base, and 18 bases lay outside the gene matches. Sequencing used peripheral blood. V usage is TRBV5-1 and J usage is TRBJ2-7; TRBD2 matches 10 bases. The source of this sequence is a man between 45 and 60 years old with acute or convalescent COVID-19. DNA for the CDR3: TGCGCCAGCAGCTTGAAGACGGCTAGCGGGAGTAGATATCCTGACGAGCAGTACTTC. Translation: CASSLKTASGSRYPDEQYF.